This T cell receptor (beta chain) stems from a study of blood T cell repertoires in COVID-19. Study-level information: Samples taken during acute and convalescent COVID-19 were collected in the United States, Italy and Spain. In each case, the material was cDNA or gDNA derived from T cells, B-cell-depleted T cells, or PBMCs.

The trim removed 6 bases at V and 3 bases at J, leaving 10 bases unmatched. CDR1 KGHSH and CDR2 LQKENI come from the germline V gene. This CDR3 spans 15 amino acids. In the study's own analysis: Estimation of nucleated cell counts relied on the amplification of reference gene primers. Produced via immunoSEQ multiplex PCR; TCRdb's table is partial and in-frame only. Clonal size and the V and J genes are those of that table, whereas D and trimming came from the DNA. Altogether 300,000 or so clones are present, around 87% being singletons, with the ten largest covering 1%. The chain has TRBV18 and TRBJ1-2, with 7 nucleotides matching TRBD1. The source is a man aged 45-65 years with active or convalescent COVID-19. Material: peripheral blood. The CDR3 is CASSLTDRADYGYTF. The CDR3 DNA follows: TGTGCCAGCTCCCTCACCGACAGGGCGGACTATGGCTACACCTTC.